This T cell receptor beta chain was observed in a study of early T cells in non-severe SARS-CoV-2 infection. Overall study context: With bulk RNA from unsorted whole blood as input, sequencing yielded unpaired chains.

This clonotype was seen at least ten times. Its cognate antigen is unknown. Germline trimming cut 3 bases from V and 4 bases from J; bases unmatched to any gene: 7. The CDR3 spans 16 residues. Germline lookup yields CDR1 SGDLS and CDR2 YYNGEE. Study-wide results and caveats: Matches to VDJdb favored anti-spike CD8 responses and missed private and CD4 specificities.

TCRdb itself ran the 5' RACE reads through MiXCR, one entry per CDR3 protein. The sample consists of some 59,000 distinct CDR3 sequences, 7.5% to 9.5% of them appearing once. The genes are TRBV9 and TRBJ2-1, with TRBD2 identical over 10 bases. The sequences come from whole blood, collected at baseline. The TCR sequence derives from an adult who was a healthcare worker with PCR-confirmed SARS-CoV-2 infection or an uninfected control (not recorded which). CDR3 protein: CASSDSGGHQYNEQFF. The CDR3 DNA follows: TGTGCCAGCAGCGATAGCGGGGGGCACCAATACAATGAGCAGTTCTTC.